The 27 T cell receptor beta chains given below trace back to one sample, sequenced in a study of blood T cell repertoires in COVID-19. Libraries were prepared by immunoSEQ multiplex PCR; TCRdb keeps only in-frame clonotypes and omits some of them. There are about 150,000 clones in the sample; under 85% occur only once, and 0.55% to 0.75% lies in the top ten. The specimen sequenced was peripheral blood. Every receptor here comes from a man aged 55 to 70 with COVID-19, enrolled during active disease.

V usage is TRBV11-1 and J usage is TRBJ2-5, with D possibly matching TRBD1 (6 bases). Trimming stripped 5 bases from V and 2 bases from J, with 15 bases between. The germline V gene encodes CDR1 SGHAT and CDR2 FQDESV (reference sequence). This CDR3 region has 15 residues. Written as DNA, the CDR3 is TGTGCCAGCAGCCACTGGGCGACAGGACAAGAGACCCAGTACTTC. This codes for CASSHWATGQETQYF.

This chain links TRBV7-2 with TRBJ1-3; 9 bases are shared with TRBD1. Germline V gene lookup returns CDR1 SGHTA and CDR2 FQGNSA. There are 15 residues in the CDR3. With 3 bases clipped from V and 7 bases from J, the junction kept 7 bases outside the gene matches. CDR3 sequence: CASSFGTGKANTIYF. DNA of the CDR3: TGTGCCAGCAGCTTCGGGACAGGGAAGGCGAACACCATATATTTT.

The J gene is TRBJ2-5, the V gene TRBV6-4, with 9 bases fitting TRBD1. This CDR3 region has 15 residues. V lost 2 bases, J lost 5 bases, and 6 bases stayed unmatched. CDR1 is MRHNA, CDR2 SNTAGT, per germline. The CDR3: CASSDGTGGRETQYF. For the CDR3, the DNA is TGTGCCAGCAGTGACGGCACAGGGGGCCGGGAGACCCAGTACTTC.

V gene TRBV6-4 combines with J gene TRBJ1-5; TRBD1 might be the D (5 bases). The CDR3 consists of 15 residues. Germline V gives CDR1 MRHNA, CDR2 SNTAGT. Trimming shortened V by 2 bases and J by 0 bases, and 8 bases separated the two germline ends. CDR3 region: CASSDLGDSNQPQHF. The CDR3 DNA reads as TGTGCCAGCAGTGACCTAGGGGATAGCAATCAGCCCCAGCATTTT.

This chain uses TRBV27 with TRBJ2-3; TRBD2 agrees at 12 bases. The CDR3 consists of 17 residues. V dropped 6 bases and J dropped 4; count of bases not matched to a gene: 11. CDR1 is MNHEY and CDR2 is SMNVEV in the germline V gene (reference sequence). CDR3 sequence (DNA): TGTGCCAGCAGCTTCCTTAAACTAGCGGGAGGAGCAGATACGCAGTATTTT. It specifies CASSFLKLAGGADTQYF.

V and J are TRBV5-8 and TRBJ1-6, with D unresolved. CDR1 SGHTS and CDR2 YDEGEE come from the germline V gene. With 6 bases removed from V and 1 base from J, the gap between germline ends came to 8 bases. The CDR3 is made up of 14 amino acids. The CDR3 protein is CASTPGSYNSPLHF. The CDR3 nucleotides read TGTGCCAGCACACCGGGGTCCTATAATTCACCCCTCCACTTT. Drawing the rest from reference TRBV5-8 and TRBJ1-6, the complete variable domain is EAGVTQSPTHLIKTRGQQATLRCSPISGHTSVYWYQQALGLGLQFLLWYDEGEERNRGNFPPRFSGRQFPNYSSELNVNALELEDSALYLCASTPGSYNSPLHFGNGTRLTVT.

The count of this clone is one. J is TRBJ1-4 and V is TRBV12-3 or TRBV12-4; D uncertain. The CDR3 has 13 residues. V was shortened by 10 bases and J by 5 bases, with 14 bases between the two germline ends. CDR3 loop: CATNSQQNEKLFF. DNA of the CDR3: TGTGCCACAAATTCACAGCAAAATGAAAAACTGTTTTTT.

This clone was detected only once. Other DNA sequences in the same sample also yield this CDR3. This chain joins TRBV12-3 or TRBV12-4 and TRBJ1-1; the D is unclear. CDR3 length: 13 residues. V lost 5 bases and J 0 bases, leaving 7 bases between the germline ends. The chain's CDR3 is CASSLQMNTEAFF. CDR3 sequence (DNA): TGTGCCAGCAGTCTCCAGATGAACACTGAAGCTTTCTTT.

V usage is TRBV18 and J usage is TRBJ1-2; D unresolved. The V end lost 6 bases, the J end lost 1 base, and 21 bases lay between the germline ends. The CDR3 contains 17 residues. Germline V lookup: CDR1 KGHSH, CDR2 LQKENI. CDR3 sequence: CASSPSNLPGFNYGYTF. DNA of the CDR3: TGTGCCAGCTCGCCCTCGAACTTGCCGGGGTTTAACTATGGCTACACCTTC.

This rearrangement joins TRBV14 to TRBJ1-5, with 9 bases fitting TRBD1. The trim removed 3 bases at V and 6 bases at J, leaving 0 bases unmatched. The CDR3 length is 13 residues. Germline-derived CDR1 and CDR2 are SGHDN and FVKESK. The CDR3 reads CASSQDRGQPQHF. The CDR3 nucleotides are TGTGCCAGCAGCCAGGACAGGGGTCAGCCCCAGCATTTT.

The V gene is TRBV11-1, the J gene TRBJ1-2; 9 bases agree with TRBD1. V dropped 5 bases and J dropped 4; count of bases not matched to a gene: 5. This CDR3 is built from 14 residues. Germline V gene lookup returns CDR1 SGHAT and CDR2 FQDESV (reference sequence). CDR3 DNA sequence: TGTGCCAGCAGCAGGGACAGGGCTGGCTATGGCTACACCTTC. Its protein is CASSRDRAGYGYTF. The whole variable domain, remainder taken from reference TRBV11-1 and TRBJ1-2, is EAEVAQSPRYKITEKSQAVAFWCDPISGHATLYWYRQILGQGPELLVQFQDESVVDDSQLPKDRFSAERLKGVDSTLKIQPAELGDSAMYLCASSRDRAGYGYTFGSGTRLTVV.

The chain carries TRBV5-4 and TRBJ1-1; D ambiguous. Per the germline V gene, CDR1 is SGHNT and CDR2 is YYREEE (reference sequence). V was cut by 0 bases and J by 1 base, with 16 bases left in between. The CDR3 loop spans 17 amino acids. The CDR3 DNA is TGTGCCAGCAGCTTGGGAGGGCCTGGGCTGGGGAACACTGAAGCTTTCTTT. Encoded protein: CASSLGGPGLGNTEAFF.

The chain has TRBV6-5 and TRBJ1-1, with 11 positions matching TRBD1. The CDR3 contains 15 residues. V was clipped by 2 bases and J by 7 bases; unmatched bases: 6. CDR1 and CDR2 from the germline V gene are MNHEY and SVGAGI. This chain's CDR3 is CASSYRTGGAVEAFF. The CDR3 DNA is TGTGCCAGCAGTTACCGGACAGGGGGCGCGGTTGAAGCTTTCTTT.

This chain joins TRBV14 and TRBJ1-1; no clear D. The V end lost 0 bases, the J end lost 5 bases, and 10 bases lay between the germline ends. This CDR3 spans 14 amino acids. Germline loops: CDR1 SGHDN, CDR2 FVKESK. In DNA form, the CDR3 reads TGTGCCAGCAGCCAAGAGGTTCCGGGGACTGAAGCTTTCTTT. It encodes CASSQEVPGTEAFF.

The chain joins TRBV6-5 to TRBJ1-5; 7 bases agree with TRBD1. The CDR3 sequence is 15 residues long. J gave up 1 base and V 6 bases, and 6 bases lay outside the gene matches. The V gene's germline CDR1 is MNHEY and CDR2 SVGAGI. Here the CDR3 DNA reads TGTGCCAGCAGCCCAGACAGGGCAAGCAATCAGCCCCAGCATTTT. Its protein product is CASSPDRASNQPQHF.

The rearrangement joins TRBV24-1 to TRBJ2-2; 9 bases agree with TRBD2. Looked up from germline, CDR1 is KGHDR and CDR2 is SFDVKD. V shed 10 bases, J shed 3 bases, and the junction held 8 bases outside the gene matches. The CDR3 length is 15 residues. CDR3 sequence (DNA): TGTGCCACGGAGGGGGCGGGAGGGGACACCGGGGAGCTGTTTTTT. Encoded protein: CATEGAGGDTGELFF.

The chain links TRBV19 to TRBJ2-3; 8 positions agree with TRBD1. The V gene's germline CDR1 is LNHDA and CDR2 SQIVND (reference sequence). The CDR3 sequence is 15 residues long. Trimming removed 10 bases from V and 1 base from J; junction bases left unmatched: 10. Here the CDR3 reads CATAEGTGRTDTQYF. For the CDR3, the DNA is TGTGCCACCGCGGAAGGGACAGGTCGCACAGATACGCAGTATTTT.

The gene calls are TRBV19 and TRBJ2-2; 12 bases match TRBD2. The CDR3 is 15 residues long. Germline V gene sequence: CDR1 LNHDA, CDR2 SQIVND (reference sequence). V was pared by 4 bases and J by 4 bases, with 1 base of the junction left unmatched. Here the CDR3 reads CASSTTSGSTGELFF. The CDR3 nucleotides read TGTGCCAGTAGTACGACTAGCGGGAGCACCGGGGAGCTGTTTTTT.

This chain uses TRBV28 with TRBJ1-3; TRBD1 agrees at 9 bases. The CDR3 is 18 residues long. With 5 bases clipped from V and 1 base from J, the junction kept 12 bases outside the gene matches. CDR1 is MDHEN, CDR2 SYDVKM, per germline. CDR3 nucleotide sequence: TGTGCCAGCAGTACAGGGGGCAAAACATTGTCTTCTGGAAACACCATATATTTT. Translation gives CASSTGGKTLSSGNTIYF.

The chain is built from TRBV19 and TRBJ1-1, with a possible D match to TRBD1 (5 bases). The V and J ends lost 4 bases and 1 base respectively, with 16 bases between them. This CDR3 comprises 16 residues. CDR1 LNHDA and CDR2 SQIVND come from the germline V gene (reference sequence). The CDR3 DNA sequence: TGTGCCAGTAGTAGGACACCCCTTGGGGAGAACACTGAAGCTTTCTTT. Translated, it gives CASSRTPLGENTEAFF.

The rearrangement joins TRBV9 to TRBJ1-3, with TRBD1 as a possible D gene (5 bases). Trimming removed 3 bases at V and 3 bases at J, with 13 bases between. CDR1 and CDR2 from the germline V gene are SGDLS and YYNGEE. This CDR3 spans 15 amino acids. The CDR3: CASSGDAGIGNTIYF. The CDR3 DNA is TGTGCCAGCAGCGGGGACGCGGGGATTGGAAACACCATATATTTT.

The chain employs TRBV6-1 and TRBJ1-6; maybe TRBD1 (5 bases). V was shortened by 3 bases and J by 2 bases, with 8 bases between the two germline ends. Looked up from germline, CDR1 is MNHNS and CDR2 is SASEGT. The length of the CDR3 is 15 residues. Written as DNA, the CDR3 is TGTGCCAGCAGTGACGGGGGGGCCTATAATTCACCCCTCCACTTT. It specifies CASSDGGAYNSPLHF.

This clone was counted only a few times. The chain couples TRBV28 to TRBJ1-2; possible D gene TRBD1, 6 bases. CDR1 MDHEN and CDR2 SYDVKM come from the germline V gene. Trimming stripped 5 bases from V and 7 bases from J, with 11 bases between. The CDR3 contains 12 residues. CDR3 protein: CASSTDRIGYTF. The CDR3 DNA follows: TGTGCCAGCAGTACCGACAGGATTGGCTACACCTTC.

The chain joins TRBV12-3 or TRBV12-4 to TRBJ2-7; the D gene is possibly TRBD1 (6 bases). Trimming pared 6 bases from V and 7 bases from J, leaving 16 bases between. The CDR3 sequence is 13 residues long. The CDR3, as DNA: TGTGCCAGCAGGCCCACAGGGCTTCGGGAGCAGTACTTC. Protein: CASRPTGLREQYF.

The V gene is TRBV4-3, the J gene TRBJ1-3, with D tentatively TRBD1 (5 bases). Germline V gene lookup returns CDR1 LGHNA and CDR2 YSLEER. CDR3 length equals 15 residues. V lost 0 bases, J lost 2 bases, and 8 bases lay in between. CDR3 sequence: CASSQEDTPGNTIYF. CDR3 in DNA: TGCGCCAGCAGCCAAGAGGACACTCCTGGAAACACCATATATTTT.

In DNA form, the CDR3 reads TGTGCCAGTACTGATTTACCGACAGGGGCGAATCAGCCCCAGCATTTT. It specifies CASTDLPTGANQPQHF. The V and J genes are TRBV19 and TRBJ1-5, with 8 bases identical to TRBD1. Germline CDR1 is LNHDA and CDR2 is SQIVND (reference sequence). V trimming: 7 bases; J trimming: 4 bases; junction bases outside the gene matches: 12. The length of the CDR3 is 16 residues.

This rearrangement joins TRBV11-3 to TRBJ2-1; 7 bases line up with TRBD1. This CDR3 comprises 17 residues. CDR1 SGHNT and CDR2 YENEEA come from the germline V gene. J gave up 0 bases and V 6 bases, and 11 bases lay outside the gene matches. CDR3 in DNA: TGTGCCAGCAGGGACAGGCTGGTTGGCAGCTCCTACAATGAGCAGTTCTTC. This encodes CASRDRLVGSSYNEQFF.